This T cell receptor (beta chain) was captured by sequencing in a study of CD8 T cells in Susac syndrome. Study information: Patients with Susac syndrome were, at the time of blood collection, therapy-naive, maintained on corticosteroids, or maintained on intravenous immunoglobulin alone.

A quantity of about 0.5 to 1 ug RNA underwent reverse transcription using random hexamers. An immunoSEQ multiplex PCR amplified TCR beta CDR3 over 54 Vbeta and 13 Jbeta. TCRdb reprocessed the immunoSEQ multiplex PCR reads with MiXCR, giving one entry per CDR3 protein. Of around 170,000 distinct CDR3 sequences detected, just under 95% appear once; the ten largest clones hold about 0.15%. For this clonotype: Its antigen is unidentified.

Germline V CDR1 and CDR2: GTSNPN, SVGIG (reference sequence). Trimming removed 1 base at V and 4 bases at J, with 8 bases between. The CDR3 consists of 13 residues. Study outcomes and limitations: The study identified about seventeen and five Susac-specific public clones in total CD8+ and CD8+ TEMRA repertoires.

The receptor's source is a human donor with Susac syndrome. The V call is TRBV30, the J call TRBJ1-5; D might be TRBD1 (6 bases). The source material was CD8+ T cells from PBMCs. CDR3 in amino acids: CAWSERGNQPQHF. In nucleotides, the CDR3 is TGTGCCTGGAGTGAAAGGGGGAATCAGCCCCAGCATTTT.